This TCR beta chain is from a study of blood T cell repertoires in COVID-19. Study in general: Italy, Spain and the United States were the sources of the convalescent and acute COVID-19 samples. Sources were T cells, B-cell-depleted T cells, or PBMCs; the material itself was cDNA or gDNA.

This CDR3 has 16 amino acids. Germline assignment: CDR1 LGHNA and CDR2 YSLEER. J lost 3 bases, V lost 2 bases, and 8 bases had no gene match. In the original processing: Cell counts per sample came from amplifying reference gene primers. Profiled with immunoSEQ multiplex PCR; TCRdb holds only in-frame clones, not every one. V and J calls and clone size come straight from that table; D and trimming were deduced from the DNA. The table shows roughly 170,000 clones, with approximately 87% occurring only once. The sequence derives from a man aged 65 to 85 with active or convalescent COVID-19. The chain joins TRBV4-3 to TRBJ2-7; 9 nucleotides agree with TRBD2. The specimen sequenced was peripheral blood. The CDR3 is CASSQQGGRADYEQYF. The CDR3, as DNA: TGCGCCAGCAGCCAACAGGGCGGGAGGGCCGACTACGAGCAGTACTTC.